This T cell receptor (beta chain) emerged from a study of cytomegalovirus exposure and HLA in healthy donors. Study outcomes and limitations: Roughly uniform depth of sequencing across donors was assumed in presence/absence analyses. Most TCR sequences were seen very rarely across donors, but some public TCRs occurred in many.

Primers: 60 Vbeta forward and 13 Jbeta reverse. Libraries were prepared by immunoSEQ multiplex PCR; TCRdb keeps only in-frame clonotypes and omits some of them. The sample lists some 150,000 clones, about four fifths occurring once. This clone appeared a few times. Antigen unknown. Trimming pared 2 bases from V and 8 bases from J, leaving 13 bases between. This CDR3 has 14 residues. The germline CDR1 and CDR2 sequences are SGHKS and YYEKEE (reference sequence). V is TRBV5-5 and J is TRBJ1-4, with D maybe TRBD1 (5 bases). This receptor was obtained from a woman aged 50 to 60 in good health and CMV-seronegative. Sequenced material: PBMCs. The CDR3 protein is CASSLGVEVEKLFF. The CDR3 DNA sequence: TGTGCCAGCAGCTTAGGGGTGGAAGTAGAAAAACTGTTTTTT.